This T cell receptor beta chain was recorded in a study of blood T cell repertoires in COVID-19. Study summary: Samples representing acute and convalescent COVID-19 were sourced from the United States, Italy and Spain. The analysed material was cDNA or gDNA that came from T cells, B-cell-depleted T cells, or PBMCs.

Original data processing: The authors estimated nucleated cell counts from reference gene primer amplification. Sequenced by immunoSEQ multiplex PCR; TCRdb stores in-frame clones only, minus some. For V, J and clone size, that table is used; D and trimming come from the DNA. The repertoire consists of some 150,000 clones, with about 88% occurring once and the leading ten covering roughly 2.6%. The receptor was isolated from a human donor with acute or convalescent COVID-19. The donor label of this sample is uncertain. The sample consisted of peripheral blood.

The CDR3 DNA follows: TGCGCCAGCAGTCACCCGCGGGGGGCGAACACTGAAGCTTTCTTT. It codes for CASSHPRGANTEAFF. The chain employs TRBV5-1 and TRBJ1-1; the D gene is possibly TRBD1 (6 bases). This CDR3 region has 15 residues. V lost 5 bases to trimming and J lost 1 base, with 15 bases between them. Germline CDR1 SGHRS, CDR2 YFSETQ.